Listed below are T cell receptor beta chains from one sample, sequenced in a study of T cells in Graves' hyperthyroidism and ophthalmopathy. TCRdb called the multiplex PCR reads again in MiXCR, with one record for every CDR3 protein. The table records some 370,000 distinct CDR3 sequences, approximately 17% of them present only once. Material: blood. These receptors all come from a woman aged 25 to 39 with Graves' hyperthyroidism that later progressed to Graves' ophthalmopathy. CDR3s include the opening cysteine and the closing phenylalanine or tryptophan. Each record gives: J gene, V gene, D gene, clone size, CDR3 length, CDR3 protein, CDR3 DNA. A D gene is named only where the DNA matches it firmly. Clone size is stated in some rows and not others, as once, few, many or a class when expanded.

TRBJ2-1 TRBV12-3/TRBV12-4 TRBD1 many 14 CASSRTGAYNEQFF TGTGCCAGCAGTCGGACAGGGGCTTACAATGAGCAGTTCTTC
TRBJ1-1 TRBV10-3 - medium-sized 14 CAISEGALDTEAFF TGTGCCATCAGTGAGGGGGCCCTTGACACTGAAGCTTTCTTT
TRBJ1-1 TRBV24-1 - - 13 CATSRNWGTEAFF TGTGCCACCAGCCGAAATTGGGGCACTGAAGCTTTCTTT
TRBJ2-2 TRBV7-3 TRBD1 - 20 CANSPEEFRDRGTSAGELFF TGTGCCAACAGCCCAGAGGAGTTCAGGGACAGGGGGACCTCCGCCGGGGAGCTGTTTTTT
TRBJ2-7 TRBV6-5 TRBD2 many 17 CASSYTQTSGSSHEQYF TGTGCCAGCAGTTACACCCAGACTAGCGGGAGTTCCCACGAGCAGTACTTC
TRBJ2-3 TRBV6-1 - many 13 CATQNLDGDTQYF TGTGCCACCCAAAACCTCGACGGGGATACGCAGTATTTT
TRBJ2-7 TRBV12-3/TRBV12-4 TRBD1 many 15 CASSLTGLGSYEQYF TGTGCCAGCAGTTTGACAGGGTTGGGCTCCTACGAGCAGTACTTC
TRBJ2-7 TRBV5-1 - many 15 CASSLVSDRSYEQYF TGCGCCAGCAGCTTGGTGTCAGACAGGTCCTACGAGCAGTACTTC
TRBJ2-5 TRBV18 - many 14 CASSPRRVGETQYF TGTGCCAGCTCACCCCGTCGGGTCGGGGAGACCCAGTACTTC
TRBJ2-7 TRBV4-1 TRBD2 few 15 CASSQQAGVPYEQYF TGCGCCAGCAGCCAGCAAGCGGGAGTCCCCTACGAGCAGTACTTC
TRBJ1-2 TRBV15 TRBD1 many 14 CATSSRQGEDGYTF TGTGCCACCAGCAGTCGACAGGGGGAAGATGGCTACACCTTC
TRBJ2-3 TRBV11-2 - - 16 CASSLSVSGFTDTQYF TGTGCCAGCAGCTTAAGCGTTTCAGGCTTCACAGATACGCAGTATTTT
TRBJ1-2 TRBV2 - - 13 CASRTLGLNGYTF TGTGCCAGCAGGACCCTAGGCTTGAATGGCTACACCTTC
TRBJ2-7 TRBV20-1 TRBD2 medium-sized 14 CSVATSESSYEQYF TGCAGTGTCGCGACTAGCGAGAGCTCCTACGAGCAGTACTTC
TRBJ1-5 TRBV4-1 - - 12 CASSQVNQPQHF TGCGCCAGCAGCCAAGTAAATCAGCCCCAGCATTTT
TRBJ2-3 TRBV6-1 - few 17 CASKPSGRGRREDTQYF TGTGCCAGCAAGCCCTCCGGTCGGGGACGGCGGGAAGATACGCAGTATTTT
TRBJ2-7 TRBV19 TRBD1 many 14 CASSNGQGRFEQYF TGTGCCAGTAGTAACGGACAGGGCAGGTTCGAGCAGTACTTC
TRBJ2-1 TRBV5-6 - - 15 CASSYEAVSYNEQFF TGCGCCAGCAGCTATGAGGCCGTCTCCTACAATGAGCAGTTCTTC
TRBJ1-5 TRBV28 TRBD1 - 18 CASSLGTGGGVGNQPQHF TGTGCCAGCAGTTTAGGGACAGGGGGGGGAGTAGGCAATCAGCCCCAGCATTTT
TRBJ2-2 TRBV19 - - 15 CASTQGQGMSGELFF TGTGCCAGTACCCAAGGTCAGGGGATGTCCGGGGAGCTGTTTTTT
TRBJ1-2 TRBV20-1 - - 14 CSASTGSVDYGYTF TGCAGTGCTAGTACCGGTAGCGTGGACTATGGCTACACCTTC
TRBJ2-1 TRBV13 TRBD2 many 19 CASSLGDDTSVGTSNEQFF TGTGCCAGCAGCTTAGGCGATGATACTAGCGTGGGAACATCCAATGAGCAGTTCTTC
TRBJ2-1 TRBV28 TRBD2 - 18 CASSNLGIGRERNDEQFF TGTGCCAGCAGTAACCTGGGGATAGGGCGGGAGAGGAACGATGAGCAGTTCTTC
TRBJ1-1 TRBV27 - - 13 CASSFSRLSEAFF TGTGCCAGCAGTTTTAGTCGACTGAGTGAAGCTTTCTTT
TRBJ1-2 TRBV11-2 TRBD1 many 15 CASSLDSQGRYGYTF TGTGCCAGCAGCTTAGACTCACAGGGGAGGTATGGCTACACCTTC
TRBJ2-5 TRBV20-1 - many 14 CSAEPDSPDWTQYF TGCAGTGCTGAACCGGACAGCCCAGACTGGACCCAGTACTTC
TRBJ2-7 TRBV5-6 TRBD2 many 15 CASSTGTSGSYEQYF TGTGCCAGCAGTACCGGGACTAGCGGCTCCTACGAGCAGTACTTC
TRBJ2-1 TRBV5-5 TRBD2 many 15 CASSLRSSGGNEQFF TGTGCCAGCAGCTTGAGGTCTAGCGGAGGGAATGAGCAGTTCTTC
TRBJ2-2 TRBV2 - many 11 CASSRTGELFF TGTGCCAGCAGCAGGACCGGGGAGCTGTTTTTT
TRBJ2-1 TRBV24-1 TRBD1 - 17 CATSDSGTGVPYNEQFF TGTGCCACCAGTGATTCCGGGACAGGGGTCCCCTACAATGAGCAGTTCTTC
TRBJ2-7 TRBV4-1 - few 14 CASSQDWSSYEQYF TGCGCCAGCAGCCAAGATTGGTCCTCCTACGAGCAGTACTTC
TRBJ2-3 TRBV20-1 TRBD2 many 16 CSYAGTSGRGTDTQYF TGCAGTTACGCCGGGACTAGCGGACGAGGCACAGATACGCAGTATTTT
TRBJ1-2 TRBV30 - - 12 CACPTQGYGYTF TGTGCCTGCCCGACCCAGGGATATGGCTACACCTTC
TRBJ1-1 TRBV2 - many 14 CASSAESGVVKAFF TGTGCCAGCAGTGCTGAGTCCGGGGTTGTCAAGGCTTTCTTT
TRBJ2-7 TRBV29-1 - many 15 CSVEETEQRSYEQYF TGCAGCGTTGAAGAGACAGAACAACGCTCCTACGAGCAGTACTTC
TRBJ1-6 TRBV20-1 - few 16 CSARGVRESPNSPLHF TGCAGTGCTAGAGGAGTAAGGGAAAGCCCGAATTCACCCCTCCACTTT
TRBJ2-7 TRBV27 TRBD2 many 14 CASWTSGGPYEQYF TGTGCCAGCTGGACTAGCGGGGGGCCGTACGAGCAGTACTTC
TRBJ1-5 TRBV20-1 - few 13 CSARPGSNQPQHF TGCAGTGCCAGACCAGGTAGCAATCAGCCCCAGCATTTT
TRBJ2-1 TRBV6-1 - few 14 CASGTRDSYNEQFF TGTGCCAGCGGTACTCGCGACTCCTACAATGAGCAGTTCTTC
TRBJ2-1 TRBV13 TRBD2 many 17 CASSSPVTSGPYNEQFF TGTGCCAGCAGCTCGCCCGTTACTAGCGGGCCTTACAATGAGCAGTTCTTC
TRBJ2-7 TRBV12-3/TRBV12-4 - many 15 CASSLQGGEFYEQYF TGTGCCAGCAGTTTACAGGGGGGCGAATTTTACGAGCAGTACTTC
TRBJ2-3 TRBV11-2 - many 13 CASSGDYWDTQYF TGTGCCAGCAGCGGCGACTACTGGGATACGCAGTATTTT
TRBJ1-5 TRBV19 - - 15 CASSMTDYSNQPQHF TGTGCCAGTAGCATGACAGATTATAGCAATCAGCCCCAGCATTTT